A selection of T cell receptor beta chains follows, all from one sample in a study of beta chain features in type 1 diabetes. Repertoires were generated with immunoSEQ multiplex PCR, while TCRdb's copy carries only in-frame clones and drops some. The table includes under 300,000 clones, under 8.5% detected once. The sequenced sample was central memory CD4+ T cells from blood. These receptors originate from a woman in her late teens or twenties in good health. Each CDR3 is given with its conserved first and last residue. A D gene is named only where the DNA matches it firmly. Rows give clone size only sometimes, using once, few, many, or a class for an expanded clone.

v_gene,j_gene,abundance,len,d_gene,CDR3aa,CDR3nt
TRBV4-2,TRBJ1-2,few,15,.,CASSQGDTPNYGYTF,TGTGCCAGCAGCCAAGGGGACACACCTAACTATGGCTACACCTTC
TRBV5-5,TRBJ1-2,many,12,TRBD1,CASSLATGEDTF,TGTGCCAGCAGCTTGGCCACAGGGGAGGACACCTTC
TRBV4-2,TRBJ2-3,many,16,.,CASSQDGQGRTDTQYF,TGTGCCAGCAGCCAAGATGGTCAGGGTCGCACAGATACGCAGTATTTT
TRBV29-1,TRBJ2-1,.,13,TRBD1,CSVRQGAGNEQFF,TGCAGCGTAAGACAGGGGGCGGGTAATGAGCAGTTCTTC
TRBV14,TRBJ2-3,few,14,.,CASSQSRWTDTQYF,TGTGCCAGCAGCCAAAGTAGATGGACAGATACGCAGTATTTT
TRBV5-1,TRBJ1-6,.,13,TRBD1,CASSLTGGSPLHF,TGCGCCAGCAGCTTAACAGGGGGCTCACCCCTCCACTTT
TRBV11-3,TRBJ2-3,many,12,.,CASSFGTDTQYF,TGTGCCAGCAGCTTCGGCACAGATACGCAGTATTTT
TRBV30,TRBJ1-2,.,13,.,CAWSDSLHYGYTF,TGTGCCTGGAGCGACAGCCTACACTATGGCTACACCTTC
TRBV25-1,TRBJ1-5,.,14,.,CASSEGGGDQPQHF,TGTGCCAGCAGTGAGGGGGGGGGCGATCAGCCCCAGCATTTT
TRBV7-3,TRBJ2-1,many,14,TRBD1,CASSSGTGEAEQFF,TGTGCCAGCAGCTCTGGGACAGGGGAGGCGGAGCAGTTCTTC
TRBV4-3,TRBJ2-7,few,16,.,CASSQAHSVFFYEQYF,TGCGCCAGCAGCCAAGCCCACAGTGTATTTTTCTACGAGCAGTACTTC
TRBV18,TRBJ2-2,few,13,.,CASSQENTGELFF,TGTGCCAGCTCCCAGGAGAACACCGGGGAGCTGTTTTTT
TRBV5-4,TRBJ2-7,few,14,.,CASSRRDNGYEQYF,TGTGCCAGCAGCCGCCGGGACAACGGCTACGAGCAGTACTTC
TRBV19,TRBJ2-5,.,14,.,CASSATLTRETQYF,TGTGCCAGTAGTGCGACCCTAACCCGGGAGACCCAGTACTTC
TRBV25-1,TRBJ2-5,.,15,.,CASSRWDNWEETQYF,TGTGCCAGCAGTCGTTGGGACAATTGGGAAGAGACCCAGTACTTC
TRBV5-1,TRBJ1-1,.,14,TRBD1,CASSPTGDSSEAFF,TGCGCCAGCAGCCCGACAGGGGACTCCTCTGAAGCTTTCTTT
TRBV7-3,TRBJ2-5,few,14,TRBD1,CASSLGGTGETQYF,TGTGCCAGCAGCTTAGGCGGGACAGGGGAGACCCAGTACTTC
TRBV7-2,TRBJ1-5,.,13,TRBD1,CASSQTGQDDPAF,TGTGCCAGCAGCCAGACGGGACAGGACGACCCGGCTTTT
TRBV7-2,TRBJ2-7,few,15,TRBD2,CASSLVAGGSYEQYF,TGTGCCAGCAGCTTAGTAGCGGGAGGTTCCTACGAGCAGTACTTC
TRBV28,TRBJ2-6,.,18,.,CASSLYPMAFSGANVLTF,TGTGCCAGCAGTTTATACCCCATGGCATTTTCTGGGGCCAACGTCCTGACTTTC
TRBV4-2,TRBJ2-5,few,14,.,CASSRGTEQETQYF,TGTGCCAGCAGCCGCGGGACCGAGCAAGAGACCCAGTACTTC
TRBV5-1,TRBJ2-6,few,14,TRBD1,CASRTGAGANVLTF,TGCGCCAGCCGGACAGGGGCCGGGGCCAACGTCCTGACTTTC
TRBV2,TRBJ2-1,.,13,TRBD1,CASSQTGFNEQFF,TGTGCCAGCAGCCAGACAGGGTTCAATGAGCAGTTCTTC
TRBV19,TRBJ1-1,.,15,TRBD1,CASRGQGAMNTEAFF,TGTGCCAGTAGGGGACAGGGGGCAATGAACACTGAAGCTTTCTTT
TRBV19,TRBJ2-3,many,13,.,CASRTPSTDTQYF,TGTGCCAGTAGGACACCTAGCACAGATACGCAGTATTTT
TRBV7-9,TRBJ1-1,few,14,.,CASSDRHPNTEAFF,TGTGCCAGCAGCGACCGACACCCGAACACTGAAGCTTTCTTT
TRBV2,TRBJ1-4,.,14,TRBD1,CASLTGTGDEKLFF,TGTGCCAGCTTAACCGGGACAGGCGACGAAAAACTGTTTTTT
TRBV19,TRBJ1-2,.,17,.,CASSPYMGGTEDYGYTF,TGTGCCAGTAGTCCCTATATGGGCGGGACCGAGGACTATGGCTACACCTTC
TRBV7-9,TRBJ1-4,few,19,.,CASSLLAGPKKGVNEKLFF,TGTGCCAGCAGCTTGCTAGCAGGCCCAAAAAAAGGAGTGAATGAAAAACTGTTTTTT
TRBV5-6,TRBJ1-3,.,16,TRBD1,CASSRKGGYSGNTIYF,TGTGCCAGCAGCCGTAAAGGGGGCTACTCTGGAAACACCATATATTTT
TRBV10-3,TRBJ2-5,.,15,TRBD2,CAISGGSGGSETQYF,TGTGCCATCAGTGGAGGGAGCGGGGGATCGGAGACCCAGTACTTC
TRBV9,TRBJ1-4,many,12,.,CASSVDLRKLFF,TGTGCCAGCAGCGTAGATCTCCGGAAACTGTTTTTT
TRBV6-1,TRBJ2-1,few,12,TRBD1,CAISPTGNEQFF,TGTGCCATCAGCCCGACAGGGAATGAGCAGTTCTTC
TRBV4-2,TRBJ1-1,.,16,TRBD1,CASSQELRRGETEAFF,TGTGCCAGCAGCCAAGAACTCCGCAGGGGGGAGACTGAAGCTTTCTTT
TRBV27,TRBJ1-2,few,13,.,CASSYRKDYGYTF,TGTGCCAGCAGTTACAGAAAAGACTATGGCTACACCTTC
TRBV5-4,TRBJ2-1,few,15,TRBD1,CASSTDRASYNEQFF,TGTGCCAGCAGTACAGACAGGGCCTCCTACAATGAGCAGTTCTTC
TRBV7-2,TRBJ2-5,.,15,.,CASSFGRQGKKTQYF,TGTGCCAGCAGCTTCGGGAGACAGGGTAAAAAGACCCAGTACTTC
TRBV18,TRBJ1-1,few,14,.,CASSPITRNTEAFF,TGTGCCAGCTCACCTATTACGCGGAACACTGAAGCTTTCTTT
TRBV7-9,TRBJ1-1,.,12,.,CASSLVVTEAFF,TGTGCCAGCAGCTTGGTGGTCACTGAAGCTTTCTTT
TRBV28,TRBJ1-5,few,15,TRBD1,CASSFEGARNQPQHF,TGTGCCAGCAGTTTCGAGGGGGCACGCAATCAGCCCCAGCATTTT
TRBV6-1,TRBJ2-3,.,13,TRBD1,CASRLQGTDTQYF,TGTGCCAGCAGATTACAGGGGACAGATACGCAGTATTTT
TRBV9,TRBJ1-1,.,13,.,CASSPRTRAEAFF,TGTGCCAGCAGCCCGAGGACAAGAGCTGAAGCTTTCTTT
TRBV28,TRBJ2-1,few,16,TRBD1,CASTEWGRGPYNEQFF,TGTGCCAGCACCGAGTGGGGCAGGGGGCCCTACAATGAGCAGTTCTTC
TRBV11-2,TRBJ2-1,.,14,.,CASSGGSSYNEQFF,TGTGCCAGCAGCGGGGGTAGCTCCTACAATGAGCAGTTCTTC
TRBV5-4,TRBJ2-1,few,14,TRBD1,CASSPTGYYNEQFF,TGTGCCAGCAGCCCGACAGGGTACTACAATGAGCAGTTCTTC
TRBV19,TRBJ2-3,.,13,.,CASRRDGTDTQYF,TGTGCCAGTAGACGGGACGGCACAGATACGCAGTATTTT
TRBV5-1,TRBJ2-1,once,15,TRBD2,CASEGLAGQQGEQFF,TGCGCCAGCGAGGGACTAGCGGGCCAGCAAGGGGAGCAGTTCTTC
TRBV12-5,TRBJ2-3,many,13,.,CASGTGPTDTQYF,TGTGCTAGTGGTACTGGGCCCACAGATACGCAGTATTTT
TRBV28,TRBJ1-2,.,16,.,CASSADLTRINYGYTF,TGTGCCAGCAGCGCCGACCTTACCAGGATAAACTATGGCTACACCTTC
TRBV29-1,TRBJ1-2,few,11,.,CSVQVNYGYTF,TGCAGCGTACAGGTTAACTATGGCTACACCTTC
TRBV9,TRBJ1-1,few,14,TRBD1,CASSPGQGNTEAFF,TGTGCCAGCAGCCCAGGACAGGGGAACACTGAAGCTTTCTTT
TRBV19,TRBJ2-2,.,18,.,CASSISFGLTSMNRELFF,TGTGCCAGTAGTATATCTTTTGGGTTGACAAGTATGAATAGGGAGCTGTTTTTT
TRBV4-1,TRBJ2-5,.,17,TRBD2,CASSQTIAGGPQETQYF,TGCGCCAGCAGCCAAACCATAGCGGGGGGACCGCAAGAGACCCAGTACTTC